This T cell receptor (beta chain) derives from a study of follicular helper T cells after annual influenza vaccination. General observations from the study: Just about 9.5-20% of cells analyzed had recovered productive TCRB sequences. Recurrent ICOS+CD38+ cTfh clonotypes included tetramer and AIM influenza-specific ones.

Stated time point: 2015-2016 season, 7 days after influenza vaccination. Per time point, roughly 35-100 mL of blood was sampled. Profiling relied on immunoSEQ multiplex PCR, and the TCRdb table lists in-frame clones only, not all of them. This sample yields 5,500 to 7,500 clones, of which around 84% are seen a single time; roughly 0.61% belongs to the top ten. Remarks on this clone: Its antigen is currently unknown.

Germline CDR1 is SGHTA and CDR2 is FQGNSA. The V end lost 2 bases, the J end lost 12 bases, and 14 bases lay between the germline ends. The CDR3 spans 12 residues. The clonotype originates from an adult who received the influenza vaccine. This chain links TRBV7-2 with TRBJ2-7; perhaps TRBD1 as D (5 bases). The sequencing here drew on CXCR5- memory CD4+ T cells sorted from blood, taken 7 days after influenza vaccination. CDR3 loop: CASSLQDTAVYF. CDR3 nucleotide sequence: TGTGCCAGCAGCTTACAGGACACAGCCGTGTACTTC.